These 25 T cell receptor beta chains came from one sample sequenced in a study of T cells expressing NK-cell markers. TCRdb reprocessed the 5' RACE reads, with one entry per CDR3 protein and no DNA. The specimen's table records about half a million distinct CDR3 sequences. Sequenced: blood T cells: a sorted CD56 or NKG2C T cell subset, CD4+ or CD8+ T cells, or bulk PBMC T cells (not recorded which). All receptors come from a woman in her forties or fifties in good health.

The CDR3 loop reads CASGTPRTGGTEAFF. J is TRBJ1-1 and V is TRBV12-5; without DNA, the TCRdb call of TRBD1 cannot be checked. The CDR3 spans 15 residues. Germline V gives CDR1 LGHNT, CDR2 FRNRAP.

The chain joins TRBV2 to TRBJ2-2; TCRdb lists TRBD1, though no DNA is available to test this call. Germline V gene sequence: CDR1 SNHLY, CDR2 FYNNEI. The CDR3 is 15 residues long. The chain's CDR3 is CASTSSGAPPGELFF.

The rearrangement joins TRBV19 to TRBJ2-3. The CDR3 is 15 amino acids. CDR1 LNHDA and CDR2 SQIVND come from the germline V gene (reference sequence). CDR3 amino acids: CASSVDVLGTDTQYF.

This sequence joins TRBV29-1 and TRBJ1-3; no DNA is available, so the TRBD1 call from TCRdb remains unchecked. Germline CDR1 SQVTM, CDR2 ANQGSEA. The CDR3 length is 14 residues. The CDR3: CSVERGTGGNTIYF.

This sequence joins TRBV2 and TRBJ2-2; TCRdb names TRBD1, which stays unverified in the absence of DNA. Germline lookup yields CDR1 SNHLY and CDR2 FYNNEI. The CDR3 is made up of 17 amino acids. CDR3 in amino acids: CASSERGSRIDTGELFF.

The J gene is TRBJ2-6, the V gene TRBV5-1; the D call of TRBD1 rests on TCRdb alone, since no DNA is present to check it. The CDR3 is 17 amino acids. Germline values: CDR1 SGHRS, CDR2 YFSETQ. CDR3 residues: CASSLQTGIPGANVLTF.

The rearrangement joins TRBV14 to TRBJ2-7. The CDR3 is 14 amino acids. CDR1 is SGHDN, CDR2 FVKESK, per germline. CDR3 sequence reads: CASRRRQSSYEQYF.

This chain joins TRBV6-2 or TRBV6-3 and TRBJ1-6; lacking DNA, the TRBD1 call made by TCRdb goes unchecked. This CDR3 spans 14 amino acids. CDR1 is MNHEY, CDR2 SVGEGT, per germline. CDR3 sequence reads: CASSFTGVGSPLHF.

This rearrangement joins TRBV7-9 to TRBJ1-1; absent DNA, TCRdb's TRBD1 call cannot be checked. The CDR3 length is 21 residues. Germline V CDR1 and CDR2: SEHNR, FQNEAQ (reference sequence). The CDR3: CASRPTGVGSFIRKLNTEAFF.

This chain uses TRBV7-6 with TRBJ1-5. The germline CDR1 and CDR2 sequences are SGHVS and FNYEAQ. The CDR3 contains 13 residues. The CDR3 protein is CASSLLGDQPQHF. The entire variable domain, with the rest obtained from reference TRBV7-6 and TRBJ1-5, is as follows: GAGVSQSPRYKVTKRGQDVALRCDPISGHVSLYWYRQALGQGPEFLTYFNYEAQQDKSGLPNDRFSAERPEGSISTLTIQRTEQRDSAMYRCASSLLGDQPQHFGDGTRLSIL.

This chain uses TRBV3-1 with TRBJ2-5; TCRdb picks TRBD2, but there is no DNA to check that call. CDR1 is LGHDT and CDR2 is YNNKEL in the germline V gene (reference sequence). This CDR3 has 16 residues. The CDR3 protein is CASSRTGGREGETQYF.

V is TRBV6-1 and J is TRBJ1-1. CDR1 and CDR2 (germline): MNHNS, SASEGT. The CDR3 totals 14 residues. The CDR3 sequence is CASSERTANSEAFF.

The chain is built from TRBV4-1 and TRBJ1-2; TCRdb lists TRBD1, though no DNA is available to test this call. The CDR3 covers 17 residues. Germline values: CDR1 MGHRA, CDR2 YSYEKL. The CDR3 is CASSQPGQGAGNYGYTF.

V usage is TRBV12-3 or TRBV12-4 and J usage is TRBJ1-6; TCRdb's assignment of TRBD1 cannot be checked, as there is no DNA. This CDR3 has 14 residues. This CDR3 reads CASSFGGSDSPLHF.

The V call is TRBV9, the J call TRBJ2-2; lacking DNA, the TRBD2 call made by TCRdb goes unchecked. Germline V gene data show CDR1 as SGDLS and CDR2 as YYNGEE. The length of the CDR3 is 16 residues. CDR3 in amino acids: CASSVAPSGSGGELFF.

This sequence joins TRBV5-5 and TRBJ2-3. Germline V gene sequence: CDR1 SGHKS, CDR2 YYEKEE (reference sequence). The CDR3 is made up of 13 amino acids. This CDR3 is CASSLGSSDTQYF.

The rearrangement uses TRBV29-1 and TRBJ2-4; TCRdb names TRBD1, which stays unverified in the absence of DNA. Germline V CDR1 and CDR2: SQVTM, ANQGSEA. CDR3 length: 14 amino acids. The CDR3 loop is CSVAGYTAKNIQYF.

V is TRBV4-1 and J is TRBJ2-1; the D gene TCRdb calls, TRBD2, cannot be checked with no DNA. The germline V gene has CDR1 MGHRA and CDR2 YSYEKL. This CDR3 comprises 16 residues. The chain's CDR3 is CASSQPLAASYNEQFF.

This rearrangement joins TRBV4-2 to TRBJ1-4; TCRdb names TRBD1, which stays unverified in the absence of DNA. The germline V gene has CDR1 LGHNA and CDR2 YNFKEQ. CDR3 length: 14 residues. This chain's CDR3 is CASSLPQGDEKLFF.

V gene TRBV20-1 combines with J gene TRBJ2-1; TCRdb selects TRBD1, and the lack of DNA leaves this call unchecked. Germline assignment: CDR1 DFQATT and CDR2 SNEGSKA (reference sequence). The CDR3 length is 14 residues. The CDR3 sequence: CSAAPQGTYNEQFF.

The chain carries TRBV27 and TRBJ2-3; the TCRdb D gene call, TRBD2, has no DNA to confirm it. Germline CDR1 reads MNHEY; CDR2 reads SMNVEV (reference sequence). The CDR3 length is 18 residues. The CDR3 reads CASSPSILGGPVSDTQYF.

V gene TRBV11-2 combines with J gene TRBJ2-2; TCRdb picks TRBD1, but there is no DNA to check that call. Germline CDR1 is SGHAT and CDR2 is FQNNGV. The CDR3 length is 20 residues. CDR3 residues: CASSLALPPTVAGNTGELFF.

The rearrangement joins TRBV5-1 to TRBJ2-1; TCRdb proposes TRBD1, but this gene call is untestable without DNA. Germline V lookup: CDR1 SGHRS, CDR2 YFSETQ. The CDR3 is 12 amino acids. CDR3 protein: CASSFQGDEQFF.

The rearrangement joins TRBV7-9 to TRBJ2-2; TCRdb's assignment of TRBD2 cannot be checked, as there is no DNA. The CDR3 covers 16 residues. The V gene's germline CDR1 is SEHNR and CDR2 FQNEAQ (reference sequence). CDR3 region: CASIGLAGRVTGELFF.

The CDR3 region is CASSLYPGRGTEAFF. The rearrangement joins TRBV27 to TRBJ1-1. In germline, CDR1 is MNHEY, CDR2 SMNVEV (reference sequence). CDR3 length: 15 amino acids.